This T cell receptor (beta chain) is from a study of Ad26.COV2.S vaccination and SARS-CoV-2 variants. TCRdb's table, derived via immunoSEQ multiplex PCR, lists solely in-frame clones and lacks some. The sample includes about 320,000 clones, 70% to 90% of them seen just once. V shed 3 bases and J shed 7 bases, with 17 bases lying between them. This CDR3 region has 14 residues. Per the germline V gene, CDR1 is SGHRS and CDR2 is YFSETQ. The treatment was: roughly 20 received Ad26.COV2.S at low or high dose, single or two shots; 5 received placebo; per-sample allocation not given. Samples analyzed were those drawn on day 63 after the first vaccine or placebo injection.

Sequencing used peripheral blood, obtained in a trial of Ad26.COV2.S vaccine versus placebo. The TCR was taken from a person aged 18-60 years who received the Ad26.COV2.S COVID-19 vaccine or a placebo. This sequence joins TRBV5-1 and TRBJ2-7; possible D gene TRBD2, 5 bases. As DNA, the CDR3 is TGCGCCAGCAGCTGGCTCTACGGTCGAGGGGAGCAGTACTTC. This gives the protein CASSWLYGRGEQYF.